This TCR beta chain was retrieved from a study of T cell responses to AZD1222 COVID-19 vaccine. The wider study: Some second doses came at about 4 weeks and others at about 12 weeks; these were pooled.

Of note for this clone: Its specificity is unknown.

Libraries were prepared by immunoSEQ multiplex PCR; TCRdb keeps only in-frame clonotypes and omits some of them. The sample includes about 120,000 clones, 85% to 90% seen only once; the top ten take less than 30%. Study results and caveats: Females outnumbered males among donors, who were mostly white British; clonal diversity was possibly underestimated. After two AZD1222 doses, spike-specific TCR breadth and depth rose versus day 0.

The V and J ends lost 0 bases and 4 bases respectively, with 14 bases between them. This CDR3 has 16 residues. CDR1 SGHKS and CDR2 YYEKEE come from the germline V gene (reference sequence). The J gene is TRBJ1-5, the V gene TRBV5-5; TRBD1 might be the D (5 bases). The sample consisted of peripheral blood, taken on day 0 of AZD1222 vaccination. This receptor was obtained from an adult in good health. In nucleotides, the CDR3 is TGTGCCAGCAGCTTGGTCGGGGGGGATGGAAATCAGCCCCAGCATTTT. Amino acid sequence: CASSLVGGDGNQPQHF.